These 21 T cell receptor beta chains were sequenced from one sample in a study of cytomegalovirus exposure and HLA in healthy donors. Only in-frame clones appear in the TCRdb table, and some are missing; sequencing was by immunoSEQ multiplex PCR. The sample includes hundreds of thousands of clones, less than 90% of them seen just once. Sequencing was performed on PBMCs. These receptors were taken from a woman aged 18-29 years in good health and CMV-seronegative.

This clone was detected only a few times. This chain joins TRBV19 and TRBJ1-4, with TRBD1 as a possible D gene (5 bases). This CDR3 contains 14 residues. CDR1 and CDR2 (germline): LNHDA, SQIVND (reference sequence). Trimming took off 7 bases at V and 5 bases at J, with 14 bases between the two ends. The CDR3 is CASTTWTRNEKLFF. CDR3 DNA: TGTGCCAGTACCACGTGGACAAGAAATGAAAAACTGTTTTTT.

The gene calls are TRBV18 and TRBJ1-2; D remains unclear. V shed 4 bases and J shed 0 bases, with 6 bases lying between them. The CDR3 consists of 13 residues. In germline, CDR1 is KGHSH, CDR2 LQKENI. CDR3 in amino acids: CASSRESNYGYTF. CDR3 nucleotides: TGTGCCAGCTCACGGGAATCTAACTATGGCTACACCTTC.

The CDR3 DNA reads as TGTGCCAGCAGTCTAGCGGGGGGGCCTCGCAATGAGCAGTTCTTC. Amino acid sequence: CASSLAGGPRNEQFF. The gene calls are TRBV27 and TRBJ2-1; 12 bases map to TRBD2. This CDR3 spans 15 amino acids. CDR1 is MNHEY and CDR2 is SMNVEV in the germline V gene (reference sequence). Trimming removed 5 bases from V and 6 bases from J; junction bases left unmatched: 5.

This clone was seen once. The chain recombines TRBV11-1 with TRBJ1-6; TRBD1 might be the D (5 bases). Between the trimmed V and J ends, which lost 5 bases and 9 bases, there was a span of 14 bases. The CDR3 contains 14 residues. Per the germline V gene, CDR1 is SGHAT and CDR2 is FQDESV (reference sequence). This chain's CDR3 is CASSLWGKGSPLHF. The DNA of the CDR3 is TGTGCCAGCAGCCTCTGGGGGAAAGGTTCACCCCTCCACTTT. The full variable domain, its missing parts supplied by reference TRBV11-1 and TRBJ1-6, is EAEVAQSPRYKITEKSQAVAFWCDPISGHATLYWYRQILGQGPELLVQFQDESVVDDSQLPKDRFSAERLKGVDSTLKIQPAELGDSAMYLCASSLWGKGSPLHFGNGTRLTVT.

The V gene is TRBV29-1, the J gene TRBJ2-1; D may be TRBD2 (5 bases). Germline-derived CDR1 and CDR2 are SQVTM and ANQGSEA. Trimming stripped 7 bases from V and 13 bases from J, with 20 bases between. The length of the CDR3 is 12 residues. The CDR3 DNA follows: TGCAGCGCCGGGATTGTTAAGGGAGATCAGTTCTTC. Translation gives CSAGIVKGDQFF.

This chain joins TRBV27 and TRBJ2-5; 8 bases map to TRBD2. The germline gives CDR1 MNHEY, CDR2 SMNVEV (reference sequence). The CDR3 spans 15 residues. The V gene end was trimmed by 1 base and the J gene end by 5 bases; junction bases not matched to a gene: 6. This chain's CDR3 is CASSLFKAGVETQYF. The CDR3 nucleotides are TGTGCCAGCAGTTTATTCAAAGCGGGAGTTGAGACCCAGTACTTC.

The V call is TRBV2, the J call TRBJ2-6; D is unresolved. The CDR3 extends over 16 amino acids. Trimming took 4 bases from V and 0 from J, leaving 10 bases between them. CDR1 is SNHLY and CDR2 is FYNNEI in the germline V gene. The DNA for the CDR3 is TGTGCCAGCAGTGTTCAAAGGGACTCTGGGGCCAACGTCCTGACTTTC. It is translated as CASSVQRDSGANVLTF.

The chain recombines TRBV30 with TRBJ2-4; 12 bases match TRBD1. The germline CDR1 and CDR2 sequences are GTSNPN and SVGIG (reference sequence). The CDR3 covers 18 residues. Trimming cost V 0 bases and J 1 base; bases outside gene matches: 7. In DNA, the CDR3 is TGTGCCTGGAGTGTGGGACAGGGGGCTAGGGCGGCCAAAAACATTCAGTACTTC. Amino acid sequence: CAWSVGQGARAAKNIQYF.

The chain recombines TRBV30 with TRBJ2-7, with D perhaps matching TRBD1 or TRBD2 (5 bases each). The germline V gene has CDR1 GTSNPN and CDR2 SVGIG (reference sequence). CDR3 length equals 13 residues. Trimming stripped 4 bases from V and 2 bases from J, with 12 bases between. CDR3 coding DNA: TGTGCCTGGACGGGGCCGCAAACCTACGAGCAGTACTTC. Protein: CAWTGPQTYEQYF.

The chain employs TRBV6-5 and TRBJ2-1, with 10 bases matching TRBD2. Per the germline V gene, CDR1 is MNHEY and CDR2 is SVGAGI. The V segment lost 4 bases and the J segment 4 bases; nucleotides outside the gene matches: 7. The CDR3 totals 16 residues. CDR3 protein: CASSSSSGRSYNEQFF. CDR3 in DNA: TGTGCCAGCAGTTCAAGTAGCGGGAGGTCTTACAATGAGCAGTTCTTC.

The rearrangement joins TRBV7-9 to TRBJ2-7; 9 nucleotides agree with TRBD2. Germline V gene lookup returns CDR1 SEHNR and CDR2 FQNEAQ (reference sequence). CDR3 length: 15 residues. Germline trimming cut 1 base from V and 4 bases from J; bases unmatched to any gene: 5. This chain's CDR3 is CASSLVASGNYEQYF. CDR3 bases: TGTGCCAGCAGCTTAGTAGCTAGCGGGAATTACGAGCAGTACTTC.

The chain joins TRBV6-1 to TRBJ2-1; 10 bases line up with TRBD2. Unmatched junction bases numbered 8, after V lost 7 bases and J lost 5 bases. CDR1 is MNHNS, CDR2 SASEGT, per germline. The CDR3 sequence is 15 residues long. CDR3 nucleotide sequence: TGTGCCAGCACCCTCCAGACTAGCGGGCACAATGAGCAGTTCTTC. Amino acids: CASTLQTSGHNEQFF.

V is TRBV18 and J is TRBJ2-2, with a weak D call TRBD2 (6 bases). The germline V gene encodes CDR1 KGHSH and CDR2 LQKENI. The CDR3 length is 16 residues. Trimming stripped 2 bases from V and 2 bases from J, with 12 bases between. CDR3 region: CASSPGGAQNTGELFF. In DNA form, the CDR3 reads TGTGCCAGCTCACCAGGAGGGGCCCAAAACACCGGGGAGCTGTTTTTT.

This clone was detected only once. The chain is built from TRBV5-1 and TRBJ2-3; no reliable D call. V was trimmed by 0 bases and J by 2 bases, leaving 10 bases between them. Germline lookup yields CDR1 SGHRS and CDR2 YFSETQ. The CDR3 totals 15 residues. This CDR3 reads CASSLVRANTDTQYF. CDR3 coding DNA: TGCGCCAGCAGCTTGGTTCGCGCGAACACAGATACGCAGTATTTT.

About this clone itself: The junction and the germline gene differ at one end; a read error may be behind it. The rearrangement joins TRBV5-1 to TRBJ2-7; tentatively, D is TRBD2 (5 bases). Germline lookup yields CDR1 SGHRS and CDR2 YFSETQ. This CDR3 contains 13 residues. The CDR3 nucleotides are TGCGCCAGCACCACCGGTCCCACTCGGGGTCTAGACTTC. Translated: CASTTGPTRGLDF.

The J gene is TRBJ2-1, the V gene TRBV2; 9 bases line up with TRBD2. V lost 2 bases to trimming and J lost 9 bases; unmatched junction nucleotides: 17. CDR1 SNHLY and CDR2 FYNNEI come from the germline V gene. The CDR3 covers 18 residues. CDR3 DNA sequence: TGTGCCAGCAGTGAATCTAGGGCGGCGGGAGGGCCCTCCGGTGAGCAGTTCTTC. It yields the protein CASSESRAAGGPSGEQFF.

This chain uses TRBV28 with TRBJ1-2, with unresolved D. V was clipped by 2 bases and J by 5 bases, with 9 bases between them. Germline V gives CDR1 MDHEN, CDR2 SYDVKM. The CDR3 consists of 13 residues. The CDR3 DNA reads TGTGCCAGCAGTTTAGGAGTGGGTTATGGCTACACCTTC. Amino acids: CASSLGVGYGYTF.

The chain uses TRBV6-1 and TRBJ2-7; tentative D call: TRBD1 (5 bases). Deletions cut 10 bases from V and 7 bases from J, with 11 bases between. CDR3 length equals 10 residues. CDR1 is MNHNS and CDR2 is SASEGT in the germline V gene. This chain's CDR3 is CATRVSEQYF. The CDR3 bases are TGTGCCACCAGGGTGTCGGAGCAGTACTTC.

The rearrangement links TRBV6-1 to TRBJ1-3; D is possibly TRBD1 (5 bases). Germline V gives CDR1 MNHNS, CDR2 SASEGT. The length of the CDR3 is 16 residues. Deletions cut 3 bases from V and 9 bases from J, with 21 bases between. The CDR3 DNA reads as TGTGCCAGCAGTGAGAGGGACCAATACCCTGGGGGCACCATATATTTT. It yields the protein CASSERDQYPGGTIYF.

The chain uses TRBV28 and TRBJ2-7; D call uncertain. Germline V lookup: CDR1 MDHEN, CDR2 SYDVKM. Trimming removed 4 bases at V and 1 base at J, with 2 bases between. The CDR3 is 11 residues long. DNA for the CDR3: TGTGCCAGCAGTTCATCCTACGAGCAGTACTTC. Encoded protein: CASSSSYEQYF.

The chain uses TRBV6-1 and TRBJ2-7; 10 bases are shared with TRBD2. The CDR3 runs 14 residues. Germline assignment: CDR1 MNHNS and CDR2 SASEGT. V was pared by 6 bases and J by 7 bases, with 9 bases of the junction left unmatched. CDR3 sequence: CASRELAGSGEQYF. The CDR3 DNA follows: TGTGCCAGCAGGGAACTAGCGGGATCGGGAGAGCAGTACTTC.